The rows below give T cell receptor beta chains drawn from one sample of a study of T cell responses to AZD1222 COVID-19 vaccine. The data were produced by immunoSEQ multiplex PCR, yet TCRdb's version contains in-frame clones alone and is incomplete. The table has about 81,000 clones, 90% seen once. The sample consisted of peripheral blood, taken 28 days after the second AZD1222 dose. Receptor source: an adult who received the AZD1222 COVID-19 vaccine. Both conserved end residues are part of each CDR3. Each record gives: J gene, CDR3 length, D gene, V gene, clone size, CDR3 protein. A D gene is named only where the DNA matches it firmly. Clone sizes are given selectively: once, few, many, or a class where the clone is expanded.

J: TRBJ1-2
length: 14
D: .
V: TRBV29-1
size: .
CDR3: CSVVLIGTLRGYTF

J: TRBJ1-5
length: 17
D: .
V: TRBV4-3
size: .
CDR3: CASSQDHSGRGNQPQHF

J: TRBJ1-4
length: 15
D: TRBD1
V: TRBV14
size: .
CDR3: CASSHLTGKGEKLFF

J: TRBJ1-5
length: 14
D: .
V: TRBV11-2
size: .
CDR3: CASSFGSSNQPQHF

J: TRBJ2-3
length: 16
D: TRBD1
V: TRBV11-2
size: .
CDR3: CASSLGTGFNTDTQYF

J: TRBJ1-1
length: 12
D: TRBD1
V: TRBV28
size: .
CDR3: CASSGQVGEAFF

J: TRBJ1-6
length: 15
D: TRBD1
V: TRBV5-1
size: .
CDR3: CASSLGDRVNSPLHF

J: TRBJ2-7
length: 16
D: TRBD1
V: TRBV6-5
size: .
CDR3: CASSYGPGTGFYEQYF

J: TRBJ2-3
length: 15
D: TRBD1
V: TRBV5-1
size: .
CDR3: CASSQDRGRPDTQYF

J: TRBJ1-3
length: 14
D: .
V: TRBV5-1
size: .
CDR3: CASSQAWGGNTIYF

J: TRBJ1-4
length: 13
D: TRBD1
V: TRBV6-5
size: .
CDR3: CASREQGDEKLFF

J: TRBJ2-3
length: 13
D: .
V: TRBV14
size: .
CDR3: CASSQAGSHTQYF

J: TRBJ1-3
length: 16
D: .
V: TRBV18
size: once
CDR3: CASSPPRVDHGNTIYF

J: TRBJ2-1
length: 16
D: TRBD2
V: TRBV7-8
size: .
CDR3: CASSLARGEGWDEQFF

J: TRBJ1-1
length: 14
D: .
V: TRBV11-2
size: .
CDR3: CASSTGSGAREAFF

J: TRBJ1-6
length: 14
D: TRBD1
V: TRBV6-5
size: .
CDR3: CASSFGTGGSPLHF

J: TRBJ1-5
length: 16
D: TRBD1
V: TRBV6-6
size: .
CDR3: CASSSGGTGRAPPQHF

J: TRBJ2-3
length: 17
D: .
V: TRBV11-2
size: .
CDR3: CASSPGTRISSLYTQYF

J: TRBJ1-2
length: 17
D: .
V: TRBV19
size: once
CDR3: CASSIDPRGGSNYGYTF

J: TRBJ2-7
length: 15
D: .
V: TRBV19
size: .
CDR3: CASSPRQGLSYEQYF

J: TRBJ2-1
length: 14
D: .
V: TRBV7-9
size: .
CDR3: CASSLADSNNEQFF

J: TRBJ2-6
length: 17
D: .
V: TRBV24-1
size: .
CDR3: CATSAGDASSGANVLTF

J: TRBJ1-4
length: 14
D: TRBD1
V: TRBV13
size: .
CDR3: CASSLRDRGAKLFF

J: TRBJ1-2
length: 12
D: .
V: TRBV7-2
size: .
CDR3: CASSLGVGGYTF

J: TRBJ1-4
length: 15
D: TRBD1
V: TRBV7-2
size: .
CDR3: CASSFTGTGLEKLFF

J: TRBJ1-1
length: 14
D: .
V: TRBV28
size: .
CDR3: CASSHRWGRDEAFF

J: TRBJ2-1
length: 14
D: .
V: TRBV10-3
size: .
CDR3: CAITRDLSYNEQFF

J: TRBJ1-2
length: 13
D: .
V: TRBV2
size: .
CDR3: CASSTTGNYGYTF

J: TRBJ2-3
length: 16
D: TRBD2
V: TRBV7-2
size: .
CDR3: CASSPQGRGETDTQYF

J: TRBJ1-4
length: 14
D: .
V: TRBV30
size: .
CDR3: CAWSGQGIREKLFF

J: TRBJ1-1
length: 12
D: .
V: TRBV5-6
size: .
CDR3: CASSLGVTEAFF

J: TRBJ1-6
length: 13
D: .
V: TRBV9
size: once
CDR3: CASSVEADSPLHF

J: TRBJ2-5
length: 15
D: .
V: TRBV5-1
size: .
CDR3: CASSFTPTGEETQYF

J: TRBJ1-6
length: 16
D: .
V: TRBV5-6
size: .
CDR3: CASSLVGSSYNSPLHF

J: TRBJ2-4
length: 15
D: .
V: TRBV5-4
size: .
CDR3: CASSFGSGAKNIQYF

J: TRBJ2-7
length: 13
D: .
V: TRBV5-1
size: once
CDR3: CASSLDGGYEQYF

J: TRBJ1-2
length: 14
D: .
V: TRBV6-5
size: .
CDR3: CASSYRDGLWGYTF

J: TRBJ1-1
length: 13
D: .
V: TRBV5-1
size: few
CDR3: CASAAGGNTEAFF

J: TRBJ2-2
length: 14
D: .
V: TRBV28
size: .
CDR3: CASSFFGNTGELFF

J: TRBJ1-4
length: 14
D: TRBD1
V: TRBV2
size: .
CDR3: CASSGQGGNEKLFF

J: TRBJ1-2
length: 13
D: .
V: TRBV6-2/TRBV6-3
size: once
CDR3: CASSYSGDYGYTF

J: TRBJ1-2
length: 14
D: .
V: TRBV6-5
size: .
CDR3: CASSYSTRNYGYTF

J: TRBJ1-1
length: 14
D: .
V: TRBV6-1
size: .
CDR3: CASSGAAGNTEAFF

J: TRBJ2-6
length: 16
D: .
V: TRBV28
size: .
CDR3: CASSPFGATGANVLTF

J: TRBJ1-1
length: 16
D: .
V: TRBV18
size: .
CDR3: CASSPQSTGLNTEAFF

J: TRBJ1-6
length: 14
D: TRBD1
V: TRBV19
size: .
CDR3: CASTDRVPNSPLHF

J: TRBJ1-2
length: 13
D: TRBD1
V: TRBV11-3
size: few
CDR3: CASSLTRGQGYTF

J: TRBJ2-2
length: 15
D: .
V: TRBV7-9
size: .
CDR3: CASSLSPRDTGELFF

J: TRBJ2-5
length: 15
D: TRBD1
V: TRBV5-4
size: .
CDR3: CASRKDRGQQETQYF